This T cell receptor beta chain was retrieved from a study of T cell responses to AZD1222 COVID-19 vaccine. This CDR3 is built from 19 residues. CDR1 LNHDA and CDR2 SQIVND come from the germline V gene (reference sequence). V was pared by 5 bases and J by 0 bases, with 19 bases of the junction left unmatched. On this clone: What it binds is not known.

Study results and limitations: The number of AZD1222 recipients seropositive at baseline was only six.

Produced via immunoSEQ multiplex PCR; TCRdb's table is partial and in-frame only. The profile covers more than 150,000 clones, with almost 95% appearing a single time and more than 9% taken by the ten largest. The chain joins TRBV19 to TRBJ2-7; 7 nucleotides agree with TRBD2. The receptor was isolated from an adult in good health. This sample comprised peripheral blood, obtained on day 0 of AZD1222 vaccination. CDR3: CASSPHPPDVRTSSYEQYF. CDR3 in DNA: TGTGCCAGTAGTCCCCACCCCCCAGACGTCCGGACTAGCTCCTACGAGCAGTACTTC.